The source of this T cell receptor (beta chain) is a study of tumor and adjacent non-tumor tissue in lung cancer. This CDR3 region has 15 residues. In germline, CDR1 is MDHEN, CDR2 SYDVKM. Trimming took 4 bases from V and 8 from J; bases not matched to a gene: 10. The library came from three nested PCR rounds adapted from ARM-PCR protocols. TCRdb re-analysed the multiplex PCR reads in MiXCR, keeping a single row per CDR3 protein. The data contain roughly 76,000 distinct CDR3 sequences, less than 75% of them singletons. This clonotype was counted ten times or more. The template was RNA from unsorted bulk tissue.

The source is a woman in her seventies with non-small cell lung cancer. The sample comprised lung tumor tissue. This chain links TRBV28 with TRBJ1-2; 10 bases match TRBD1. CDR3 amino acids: CASSSPPGQGIGYTF. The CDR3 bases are TGTGCCAGCAGTTCGCCCCCGGGACAGGGGATCGGCTACACCTTC.